This T cell receptor beta chain was identified during a study of T cells expressing NK-cell markers. TCRdb processed the 5' RACE reads again and assigns one entry to each CDR3 protein, with no DNA. This sample's table has under 500,000 distinct CDR3 sequences. The CDR3 totals 13 residues. Germline lookup yields CDR1 SGHTA and CDR2 FQGNSA. V gene TRBV7-2 combines with J gene TRBJ2-5. Sequences were obtained from blood T cells: a sorted CD56 or NKG2C T cell subset, CD4+ or CD8+ T cells, or bulk PBMC T cells (not recorded which). This clonotype originated in a woman aged 18 to 69 in good health. CDR3 region: CASSVEREETQYF.